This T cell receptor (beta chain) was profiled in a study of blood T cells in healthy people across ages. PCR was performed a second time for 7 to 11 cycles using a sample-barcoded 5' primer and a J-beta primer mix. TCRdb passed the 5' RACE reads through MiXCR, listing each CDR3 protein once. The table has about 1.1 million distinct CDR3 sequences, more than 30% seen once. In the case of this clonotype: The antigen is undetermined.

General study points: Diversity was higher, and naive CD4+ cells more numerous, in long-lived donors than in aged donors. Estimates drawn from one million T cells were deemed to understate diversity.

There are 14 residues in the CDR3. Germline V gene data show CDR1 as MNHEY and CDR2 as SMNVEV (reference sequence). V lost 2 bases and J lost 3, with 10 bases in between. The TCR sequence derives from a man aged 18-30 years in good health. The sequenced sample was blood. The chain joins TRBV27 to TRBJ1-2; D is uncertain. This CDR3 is CASSLRRRDYGYTF. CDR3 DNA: TGTGCCAGCAGTTTAAGGAGGAGGGACTATGGCTACACCTTC.